This T cell receptor (beta chain) was recorded in a study of PD-1 blockade in classical Hodgkin lymphoma. The study's findings and limits: Lower baseline TCR diversity marked trial partial responders and progressors.

A remark on this clone: Its cognate antigen is unknown.

Sequencing used immunoSEQ multiplex PCR; TCRdb keeps in-frame clones, though not all of them. The repertoire consists of about 76,000 clones, with about nine tenths occurring once and the leading ten covering roughly a fifth. Every patient experienced relapse after autologous stem cell transplantation, and brentuximab vedotin exposure varied. This TCR derives from a human donor with classical Hodgkin lymphoma. The material was peripheral blood mononuclear cells (PBMCs), obtained at baseline.

CDR3: CASSIGGGYYGYTF. DNA for the CDR3: TGTGCCAGCAGCATCGGGGGGGGATACTATGGCTACACCTTC. The V and J genes are TRBV5-8 and TRBJ1-2; the D gene is possibly TRBD1 (5 bases). Germline loops: CDR1 SGHTS, CDR2 YDEGEE. The CDR3 is 14 residues long. Deletions cut 4 bases from V and 3 bases from J, with 13 bases between.